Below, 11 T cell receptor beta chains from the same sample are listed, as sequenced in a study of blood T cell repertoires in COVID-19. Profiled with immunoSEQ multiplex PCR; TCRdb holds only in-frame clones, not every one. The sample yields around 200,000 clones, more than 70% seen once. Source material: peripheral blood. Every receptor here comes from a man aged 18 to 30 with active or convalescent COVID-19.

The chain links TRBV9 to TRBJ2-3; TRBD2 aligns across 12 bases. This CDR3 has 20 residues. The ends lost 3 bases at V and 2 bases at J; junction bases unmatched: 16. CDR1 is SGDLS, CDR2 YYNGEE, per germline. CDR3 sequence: CASSARLAGAQLLNTDTQYF. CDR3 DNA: TGTGCCAGCAGCGCAAGACTAGCGGGAGCCCAACTACTAAACACAGATACGCAGTATTTT.

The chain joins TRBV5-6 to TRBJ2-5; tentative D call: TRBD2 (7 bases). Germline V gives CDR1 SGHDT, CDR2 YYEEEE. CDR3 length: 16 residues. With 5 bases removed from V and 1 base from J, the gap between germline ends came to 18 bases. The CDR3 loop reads CASSRRGRGSQETQYF. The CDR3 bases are TGTGCCAGCAGTCGCCGGGGGCGGGGGTCCCAAGAGACCCAGTACTTC.

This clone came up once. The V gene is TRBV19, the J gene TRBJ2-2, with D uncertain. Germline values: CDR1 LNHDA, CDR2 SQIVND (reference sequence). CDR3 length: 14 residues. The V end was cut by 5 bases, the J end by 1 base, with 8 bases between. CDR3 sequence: CASSPRRNTGELFF. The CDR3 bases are TGTGCCAGTAGTCCTAGGAGGAACACCGGGGAGCTGTTTTTT.

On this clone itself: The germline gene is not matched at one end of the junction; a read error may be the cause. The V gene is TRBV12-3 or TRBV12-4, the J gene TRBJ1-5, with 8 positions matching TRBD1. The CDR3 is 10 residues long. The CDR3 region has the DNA TGTGCCAGCAGTTTATCGACAGGGGATTTT. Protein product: CASSLSTGDF.

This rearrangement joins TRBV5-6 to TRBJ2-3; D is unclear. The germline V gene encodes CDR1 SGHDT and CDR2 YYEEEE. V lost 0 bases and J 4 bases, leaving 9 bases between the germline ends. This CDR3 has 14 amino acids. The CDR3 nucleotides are TGTGCCAGCAGCTTGGATGGAGTTGCAGATACGCAGTATTTT. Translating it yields CASSLDGVADTQYF.

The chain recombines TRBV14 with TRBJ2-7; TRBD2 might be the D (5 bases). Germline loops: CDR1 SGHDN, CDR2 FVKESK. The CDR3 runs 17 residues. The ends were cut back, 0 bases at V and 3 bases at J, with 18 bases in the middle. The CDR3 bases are TGTGCCAGCAGCCAAGAAGTGAGGACTGCCAGTTGCTACGAGCAGTACTTC. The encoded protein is CASSQEVRTASCYEQYF.

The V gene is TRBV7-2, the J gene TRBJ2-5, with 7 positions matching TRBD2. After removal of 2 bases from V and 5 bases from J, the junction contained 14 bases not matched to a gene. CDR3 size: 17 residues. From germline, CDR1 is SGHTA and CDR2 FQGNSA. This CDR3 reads CASSLTSAAGSGETQYF. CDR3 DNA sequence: TGTGCCAGCAGCTTAACTTCTGCAGCGGGAAGTGGGGAGACCCAGTACTTC.

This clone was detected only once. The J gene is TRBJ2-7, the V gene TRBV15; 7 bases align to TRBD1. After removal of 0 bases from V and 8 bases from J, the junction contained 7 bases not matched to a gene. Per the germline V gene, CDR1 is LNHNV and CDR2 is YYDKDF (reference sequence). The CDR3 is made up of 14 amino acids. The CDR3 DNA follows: TGTGCCACCAGCAGAGACCTGGGACAGTATCAGCAGTACTTC. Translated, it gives CATSRDLGQYQQYF.

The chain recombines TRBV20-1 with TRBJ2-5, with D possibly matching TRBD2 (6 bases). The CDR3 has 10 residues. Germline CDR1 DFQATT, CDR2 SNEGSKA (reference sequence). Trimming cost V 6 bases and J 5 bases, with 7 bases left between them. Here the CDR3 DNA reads TGCAGTGCGGAGGGGGAGACCCAGTACTTC. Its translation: CSAEGETQYF.

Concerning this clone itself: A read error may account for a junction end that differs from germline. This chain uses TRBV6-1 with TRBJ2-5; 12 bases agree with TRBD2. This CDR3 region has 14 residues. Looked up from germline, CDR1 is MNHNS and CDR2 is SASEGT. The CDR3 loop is CASSEVRTSGTPNF. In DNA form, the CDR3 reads TGTGCCAGCAGTGAAGTTCGGACTAGCGGGACCCCGAACTTC.

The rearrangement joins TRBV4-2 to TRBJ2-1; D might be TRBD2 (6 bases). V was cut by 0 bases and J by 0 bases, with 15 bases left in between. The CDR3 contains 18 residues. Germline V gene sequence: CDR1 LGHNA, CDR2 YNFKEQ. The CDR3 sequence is CASSQDRSGGSSYNEQFF. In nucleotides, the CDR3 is TGTGCCAGCAGCCAAGATCGTAGCGGAGGGAGCTCCTACAATGAGCAGTTCTTC.